The clone carrying this T cell receptor beta chain was found a few times. One junction end does not reproduce the germline sequence, and a read error may be involved. The data were taken from a study of T cells in Graves' hyperthyroidism and ophthalmopathy. Authors of the study amplified TCR beta CDR3 regions from RNA transcripts. Researchers ran a first-round RT-PCR on the TCR CDR3 using the HTBI primer set. TCRdb independently ran MiXCR on the multiplex PCR reads; one entry per CDR3 protein. The sample records 300,000 to 450,000 distinct CDR3 sequences, around 18% being singletons. CDR1 LNHDA and CDR2 SQIVND come from the germline V gene (reference sequence). The CDR3 loop spans 15 amino acids.

This TCR derives from a woman aged 40 to 55 with Graves' ophthalmopathy. Sequencing was carried out using blood. The chain couples TRBV19 to TRBJ2-6; maybe TRBD2 (6 bases). The CDR3 spells CASSQGGPGANVLTF. For the CDR3, the DNA is TGTGCCAGTAGTCAGGGAGGCCCTGGAGCCAACGTCCTGACTTTC.